This T cell receptor beta chain was obtained from a study of T cell responses to AZD1222 COVID-19 vaccine. Trimming left V 5 bases short and J 0 bases short, with 12 bases between. The CDR3 is 15 residues long. Germline lookup yields CDR1 KGHDR and CDR2 SFDVKD. TCRdb's table, derived via immunoSEQ multiplex PCR, lists solely in-frame clones and lacks some. Of approximately 180,000 clones listed, around 90% were seen once; the top ten hold about 4.1%. The rearrangement links TRBV24-1 to TRBJ2-5; D unclear. This clonotype was sampled from an adult who received the MenACWY meningococcal vaccine as a control. The sample consisted of peripheral blood, taken 28 days after the second dose of the MenACWY control vaccine. Written as DNA, the CDR3 is TGTGCCACCAGTGGCCCGAGGCAGCACCAAGAGACCCAGTACTTC. Amino acid sequence: CATSGPRQHQETQYF.